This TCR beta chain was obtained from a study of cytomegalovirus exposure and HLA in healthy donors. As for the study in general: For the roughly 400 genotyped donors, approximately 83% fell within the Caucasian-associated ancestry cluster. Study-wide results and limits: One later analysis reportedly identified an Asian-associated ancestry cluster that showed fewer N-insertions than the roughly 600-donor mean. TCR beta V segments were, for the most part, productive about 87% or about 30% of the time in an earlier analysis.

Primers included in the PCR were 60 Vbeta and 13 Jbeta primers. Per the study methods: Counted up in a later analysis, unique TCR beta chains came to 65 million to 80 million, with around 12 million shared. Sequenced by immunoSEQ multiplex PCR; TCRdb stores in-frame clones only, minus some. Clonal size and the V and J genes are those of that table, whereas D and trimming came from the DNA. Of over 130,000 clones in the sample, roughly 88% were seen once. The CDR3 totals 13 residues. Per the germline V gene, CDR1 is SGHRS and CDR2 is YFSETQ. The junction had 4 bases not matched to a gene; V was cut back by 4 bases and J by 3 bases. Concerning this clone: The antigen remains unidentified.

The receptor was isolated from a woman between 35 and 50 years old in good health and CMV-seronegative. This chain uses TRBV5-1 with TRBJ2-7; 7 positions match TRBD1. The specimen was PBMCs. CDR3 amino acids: CASSRDRNYEQYF. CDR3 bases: TGCGCCAGCAGCCGGGACAGAAACTACGAGCAGTACTTC.